These 30 T cell receptor beta chains were sequenced from one sample in a study of shared clonotypes between healthy human individuals. Generated by immunoSEQ multiplex PCR, the TCRdb table keeps only in-frame clones and is missing some. The table lists millions of clones, roughly 94% of them singletons. Sequencing was performed on naive CD4+ T cells sorted from blood. The subset was: CD45RA+ positively selected. The receptors originated from a man aged 18 to 29 in good health.

This clone showed up just once. The V call is TRBV5-4, the J call TRBJ2-7; no definite D call. This CDR3 spans 14 amino acids. V was clipped by 0 bases and J by 7 bases, with 14 bases between them. In germline, CDR1 is SGHNT, CDR2 YYREEE (reference sequence). This CDR3 reads CASSLVETSREQYF. The CDR3 DNA sequence: TGTGCCAGCAGCTTGGTTGAGACCTCAAGGGAGCAGTACTTC.

V and J are TRBV5-4 and TRBJ2-7; 10 nucleotides align to TRBD2. J was trimmed by 6 bases and V by 3 bases; bases with no gene match: 12. Germline CDR1 SGHNT, CDR2 YYREEE (reference sequence). This CDR3 region has 16 residues. The DNA for the CDR3 is TGTGCCAGCAGCTCCCGGCTAGCGGGAGCAGTAGGCGAGCAGTACTTC. Protein: CASSSRLAGAVGEQYF.

This clone has more than one count but fewer than ten. Within the sample, other DNA sequences also encode this same CDR3. The rearrangement links TRBV28 to TRBJ2-7, with TRBD1 identical over 8 bases. The CDR3 length is 13 residues. Losses at the gene ends were 5 bases for V and 3 bases for J; bases not matched to a gene: 3. Germline V gene data show CDR1 as MDHEN and CDR2 as SYDVKM. The CDR3 here is CASSPGQGYEQYF. The CDR3 DNA is TGTGCCAGCAGTCCCGGACAGGGCTACGAGCAGTACTTC.

Regarding this clone: One base away lies a much larger clone, so this may be a sequencing read error. The same CDR3 can be traced to other DNA sequences in this sample. The CDR3 sequence: CASSLRDKHQPQHF. The CDR3 nucleotides read TGTGCCAGCAGCCTCCGGGACAAACATCAGCCCCAGCATTTT. The J gene is TRBJ1-5, the V gene TRBV27; tentative D call: TRBD1 (6 bases). The CDR3 totals 14 residues. The germline V gene has CDR1 MNHEY and CDR2 SMNVEV (reference sequence). V lost 6 bases and J lost 5, with 14 bases in between.

The gene calls are TRBV28 and TRBJ2-7; possible D gene TRBD2, 5 bases. The CDR3 sequence is 13 residues long. Trimming stripped 2 bases from V and 3 bases from J, with 8 bases between. Germline V gives CDR1 MDHEN, CDR2 SYDVKM. CDR3 coding DNA: TGTGCCAGCAGTTTAACCGGGAACTACGAGCAGTACTTC. Residues: CASSLTGNYEQYF.

This chain links TRBV5-6 with TRBJ1-5; 7 bases align to TRBD1. The CDR3 covers 17 residues. Per the germline V gene, CDR1 is SGHDT and CDR2 is YYEEEE. J lost 0 bases, V lost 4 bases, and 10 bases had no gene match. The CDR3 DNA reads TGTGCCAGCAGCCTATATCGACAGGGATATAGCAATCAGCCCCAGCATTTT. Its translation is CASSLYRQGYSNQPQHF.

This chain links TRBV10-3 with TRBJ1-1; D unclear. Trimming took 7 bases from V and 3 from J, leaving 6 bases between them. Germline V CDR1 and CDR2: ENHRY, SYGVKD. This CDR3 contains 11 residues. The CDR3 here is CAINEDTEAFF. CDR3 bases: TGTGCCATCAACGAAGACACTGAAGCTTTCTTT.

V usage is TRBV4-1 and J usage is TRBJ1-2, with D possibly matching TRBD1 (6 bases). V was shortened by 0 bases and J by 4 bases, with 12 bases between the two germline ends. Germline V gene data show CDR1 as MGHRA and CDR2 as YSYEKL. This CDR3 comprises 15 residues. The CDR3 is CASSQDGTRTYGYTF. DNA for the CDR3: TGCGCCAGCAGCCAAGATGGGACAAGAACCTATGGCTACACCTTC.

The chain uses TRBV15 and TRBJ2-2; 7 bases fit TRBD2. Unmatched junction bases numbered 10, after V lost 4 bases and J lost 5 bases. This CDR3 contains 16 residues. Germline loops: CDR1 LNHNV, CDR2 YYDKDF (reference sequence). The DNA of the CDR3 is TGTGCCACCAGCAAAGTCCGGACTAGTAGGACCGGGGAGCTGTTTTTT. This gives the protein CATSKVRTSRTGELFF.

V gene TRBV28 combines with J gene TRBJ1-5, with 8 bases aligning to TRBD1. The germline gives CDR1 MDHEN, CDR2 SYDVKM. The CDR3 is 16 amino acids. The ends lost 2 bases at V and 2 bases at J; junction bases unmatched: 5. CDR3 region: CASSLIRGLGNQPQHF. CDR3 DNA sequence: TGTGCCAGCAGTTTAATCAGGGGGCTAGGCAATCAGCCCCAGCATTTT.

To note about this clone: This may be a read error, as it is one base from a much larger clone. The chain combines TRBV5-1 with TRBJ2-7; tentatively, D is TRBD2 (5 bases). The CDR3 sequence is 12 residues long. CDR1 is SGHRS and CDR2 is YFSETQ in the germline V gene. The CDR3 reads CASSLGDYERYF. In DNA, the CDR3 is TGCGCCAGCAGCTTGGGAGACTACGAGCGGTACTTC.

The chain links TRBV11-3 to TRBJ2-1, with TRBD2 as a possible D gene (6 bases). The CDR3 covers 14 residues. The V and J ends lost 4 bases and 7 bases respectively, with 14 bases between them. In germline, CDR1 is SGHNT, CDR2 YENEEA. The CDR3 loop reads CASSSGLMTNEQFF. Here the CDR3 DNA reads TGTGCCAGCAGCTCGGGACTGATGACTAATGAGCAGTTCTTC.

The chain joins TRBV29-1 to TRBJ2-1, with D possibly TRBD2 on 6 matching bases. The CDR3 covers 14 residues. Germline lookup yields CDR1 SQVTM and CDR2 ANQGSEA. V was pared by 4 bases and J by 1 base, with 11 bases between. In DNA form, the CDR3 reads TGCAGCGTTGTCGAGCGGGTATCCTACAATGAGCAGTTCTTC. Its translation: CSVVERVSYNEQFF.

The V gene is TRBV6-5, the J gene TRBJ2-7; D unresolved. The V gene lost 2 bases and the J gene lost 5 bases, with 13 bases spanning the gap. The CDR3 contains 14 residues. The V gene's germline CDR1 is MNHEY and CDR2 SVGAGI. The CDR3 loop reads CASSYDPNQNEQYF. CDR3 bases: TGTGCCAGCAGTTACGATCCGAATCAGAACGAGCAGTACTTC.

V is TRBV9 and J is TRBJ1-4, with D tentatively TRBD1 (5 bases). With 3 bases removed from V and 6 bases from J, the gap between germline ends came to 15 bases. Germline loops: CDR1 SGDLS, CDR2 YYNGEE. This CDR3 comprises 15 residues. Here the CDR3 DNA reads TGTGCCAGCAGCGCAGGGACTTCTTTGGATGAAAAACTGTTTTTT. Amino acids: CASSAGTSLDEKLFF.

The V call is TRBV2, the J call TRBJ2-1; perhaps TRBD1 as D (6 bases). The germline gives CDR1 SNHLY, CDR2 FYNNEI. The germline V and J ends were trimmed by 6 bases and 5 bases, with 17 bases remaining between them. This CDR3 has 15 amino acids. The CDR3 DNA sequence: TGTGCCAGCAGAGGACAGCCCGGGAAAAACAATGAGCAGTTCTTC. It is translated as CASRGQPGKNNEQFF.

This chain links TRBV30 with TRBJ1-6, with D unresolved. Trimming removed 0 bases at V and 8 bases at J, with 11 bases between. This CDR3 is built from 14 residues. Germline CDR1 GTSNPN, CDR2 SVGIG (reference sequence). CDR3 loop: CAWSVGQRDSPLHF. In DNA, the CDR3 is TGTGCCTGGAGTGTCGGGCAGAGAGATTCACCCCTCCACTTT.

V is TRBV19 and J is TRBJ1-3; perhaps TRBD1 as D (5 bases). Germline values: CDR1 LNHDA, CDR2 SQIVND (reference sequence). Trimming shortened V by 5 bases and J by 2 bases, and 19 bases separated the two germline ends. The CDR3 runs to 17 residues. The DNA of the CDR3 is TGTGCCAGTAGTCTCCTAAAGACAGTCCCGACTGGAAACACCATATATTTT. It is translated as CASSLLKTVPTGNTIYF.

The chain has TRBV7-9 and TRBJ2-7; perhaps TRBD2 as D (6 bases). The V and J ends lost 6 bases and 1 base respectively, with 13 bases between them. CDR1 SEHNR and CDR2 FQNEAQ come from the germline V gene (reference sequence). The CDR3 has 14 residues. CDR3 in amino acids: CASSSGGTSYEQYF. The DNA of the CDR3 is TGTGCCAGCAGTTCGGGTGGGACTTCCTACGAGCAGTACTTC.

Regarding this clone: An end of the junction does not agree with germline; a read error may underlie this. Other DNA sequences in the sample encode the same CDR3. The V call is TRBV7-7, the J call TRBJ2-5; D call uncertain. This CDR3 has 11 amino acids. The germline gives CDR1 SSHAT, CDR2 FNYEAQ (reference sequence). The CDR3 DNA follows: TGTGCTAGCAGCCCGTTAGAGACCCAGTACTTC. It encodes CASSPLETQYF.

This clone was seen only once. The chain uses TRBV19 and TRBJ2-7, with D tentatively TRBD1 (6 bases). This CDR3 contains 15 residues. The germline CDR1 and CDR2 sequences are LNHDA and SQIVND (reference sequence). Trimming left V 0 bases short and J 2 bases short, with 11 bases between. The CDR3 coding sequence is TGTGCCAGTAGTATAGAGGCAGGGGCTACCTACGAGCAGTACTTC. This gives the protein CASSIEAGATYEQYF.

The chain employs TRBV10-3 and TRBJ2-4; D perhaps matches TRBD2 (6 bases). Trimming removed 2 bases from V and 3 bases from J, with 11 bases in between. The germline V gene encodes CDR1 ENHRY and CDR2 SYGVKD. This CDR3 is 15 amino acids long. The CDR3 DNA sequence: TGTGCCATCAGTGAGGGAGTAGCGGACAAAAACATTCAGTACTTC. It is translated as CAISEGVADKNIQYF.

The CDR3 here is CASSMRRLAPYNEQFF. As DNA, the CDR3 is TGTGCCAGTAGTATGAGGAGGCTAGCGCCCTACAATGAGCAGTTCTTC. The chain couples TRBV19 to TRBJ2-1; D might be TRBD2 (6 bases). Deletions cut 3 bases from V and 2 bases from J, with 14 bases between. The CDR3 sequence is 16 residues long. Germline V gives CDR1 LNHDA, CDR2 SQIVND (reference sequence).

Regarding this clone: The sample holds other DNA sequences that translate to the same CDR3. The gene calls are TRBV6-1 and TRBJ1-3, with D uncertain. This CDR3 has 11 amino acids. Trimming cost V 3 bases and J 5 bases, with 2 bases left between them. Germline V gene data show CDR1 as MNHNS and CDR2 as SASEGT. DNA for the CDR3: TGTGCCAGCAGTGAGCGAAACACCATATATTTT. Amino acids: CASSERNTIYF.

The chain joins TRBV10-3 to TRBJ2-1, with 8 bases lining up with TRBD2. After removal of 2 bases from V and 9 bases from J, the junction contained 12 bases not matched to a gene. CDR3 size: 16 residues. Per the germline V gene, CDR1 is ENHRY and CDR2 is SYGVKD. CDR3 in amino acids: CAISEASGGTSGEQFF. The DNA of the CDR3 is TGTGCCATCAGTGAGGCAAGCGGGGGAACCTCGGGTGAGCAGTTCTTC.

The V call is TRBV7-9, the J call TRBJ1-1; TRBD1 is a possible D gene (5 bases). Trimming took off 4 bases at V and 2 bases at J, with 8 bases between the two ends. The CDR3 consists of 13 residues. Germline values: CDR1 SEHNR, CDR2 FQNEAQ (reference sequence). CDR3 sequence (DNA): TGTGCCAGCAGCTACGGGGCTAACACTGAAGCTTTCTTT. Amino acid sequence: CASSYGANTEAFF.

This clone was detected a few times. The chain is built from TRBV4-1 and TRBJ1-2; 7 bases agree with TRBD1. V lost 4 bases to trimming and J lost 3 bases; unmatched junction nucleotides: 2. Germline CDR1 reads MGHRA; CDR2 reads YSYEKL. The CDR3 contains 13 residues. Written as DNA, the CDR3 is TGCGCCAGCAGCCGGGGGACAGACTATGGCTACACCTTC. Translated, it gives CASSRGTDYGYTF.

V usage is TRBV10-3 and J usage is TRBJ1-6; D is perhaps TRBD1 (6 bases). Germline loops: CDR1 ENHRY, CDR2 SYGVKD. The CDR3 runs 15 residues. V dropped 0 bases and J dropped 5 bases, with 8 bases sitting between them. CDR3 amino acids: CAISESQGHNSPLHF. CDR3 bases: TGTGCCATCAGTGAGTCCCAGGGGCATAATTCACCCCTCCACTTT.

This clone showed up many times. The chain combines TRBV9 with TRBJ2-2; a possible D gene is TRBD2 (6 bases). Germline V gene lookup returns CDR1 SGDLS and CDR2 YYNGEE. CDR3 length: 16 amino acids. Trimming removed 6 bases at V and 1 base at J, with 16 bases between. The CDR3 spells CASTPRASENTGELFF. The CDR3 DNA sequence: TGTGCCAGCACCCCCAGGGCTAGCGAGAACACCGGGGAGCTGTTTTTT.

The chain couples TRBV11-2 to TRBJ2-7; TRBD1 matches at 7 bases. Germline CDR1 reads SGHAT; CDR2 reads FQNNGV. The V gene end was trimmed by 5 bases and the J gene end by 6 bases; junction bases not matched to a gene: 13. This CDR3 is built from 15 residues. The CDR3 nucleotides read TGTGCCAGCAGCCTCCAGGTAGGGGGCCTAGGCGAGCAGTACTTC. Amino acid sequence: CASSLQVGGLGEQYF. Looking up the rest from reference TRBV11-2 and TRBJ2-7 gives the full variable domain: EAGVAQSPRYKIIEKRQSVAFWCNPISGHATLYWYQQILGQGPKLLIQFQNNGVVDDSQLPKDRFSAERLKGVDSTLKIQPAKLEDSAVYLCASSLQVGGLGEQYFGPGTRLTVT.